The 9 T cell receptor beta chains reported below all come from one sample, sequenced in a study of shared clonotypes between healthy human individuals. Profiled with immunoSEQ multiplex PCR; TCRdb holds only in-frame clones, not every one. Found here are more than 2,000,000 clones, 85% to 95% of them singletons; the top ten hold about 0.41%. The material sequenced was naive CD4+ T cells from PBMCs. Subset here: CD45RA+ positively selected. The receptors were sampled from a young man in good health. Some clones in this sample may be carry-over from other donors' samples.

This rearrangement joins TRBV10-3 to TRBJ2-3, with no clear D. There are 14 residues in the CDR3. Trimming cost V 0 bases and J 5 bases, with 9 bases left between them. CDR1 and CDR2 (germline): ENHRY, SYGVKD. The CDR3 reads CAISESIAEDTQYF. For the CDR3, the DNA is TGTGCCATCAGTGAGTCGATCGCGGAAGATACGCAGTATTTT.

The sample holds one count of this clone. The chain links TRBV7-6 to TRBJ2-7; possible D gene TRBD1, 7 bases. CDR1 and CDR2 (germline): SGHVS, FNYEAQ. The CDR3 totals 18 residues. Trimming took off 5 bases at V and 4 bases at J, with 27 bases between the two ends. DNA of the CDR3: TGTGCCAGCAGCCCGTGGAGGGGTAACGACAGGGTCGGTTACGAGCAGTACTTC. Amino acid sequence: CASSPWRGNDRVGYEQYF.

The chain has TRBV5-4 and TRBJ2-7; 14 bases fit TRBD2. CDR3 length equals 17 residues. The junction had 9 bases not matched to a gene; V was cut back by 4 bases and J by 3 bases. Germline loops: CDR1 SGHNT, CDR2 YYREEE (reference sequence). This chain's CDR3 is CASSLGLAGAGSYEQYF. CDR3 in DNA: TGTGCCAGCAGCCTGGGACTAGCGGGAGCAGGAAGCTACGAGCAGTACTTC. The whole variable domain, filled in from reference TRBV5-4 and TRBJ2-7, reads ETGVTQSPTHLIKTRGQQVTLRCSSQSGHNTVSWYQQALGQGPQFIFQYYREEENGRGNFPPRFSGLQFPNYSSELNVNALELDDSALYLCASSLGLAGAGSYEQYFGPGTRLTVT.

This chain joins TRBV9 and TRBJ2-5, with D possibly TRBD2 on 5 matching bases. This CDR3 comprises 14 residues. CDR1 and CDR2 from the germline V gene are SGDLS and YYNGEE. The V end was cut by 4 bases, the J end by 2 bases, with 12 bases between. This chain's CDR3 is CASSQTPGQETQYF. The CDR3 region has the DNA TGTGCCAGCAGCCAAACTCCGGGGCAAGAGACCCAGTACTTC. Full variable domain (outside the CDR3, taken from reference TRBV9 and TRBJ2-5): DSGVTQTPKHLITATGQRVTLRCSPRSGDLSVYWYQQSLDQGLQFLIQYYNGEERAKGNILERFSAQQFPDLHSELNLSSLELGDSALYFCASSQTPGQETQYFGPGTRLLVL.

J is TRBJ1-2 and V is TRBV28, with 7 bases matching TRBD1. Trimming took 10 bases from V and 2 from J; bases not matched to a gene: 16. The CDR3 has 16 amino acids. CDR1 is MDHEN, CDR2 SYDVKM, per germline. In DNA, the CDR3 is TGTGCCACAGGGGGTACCGACAGGGTTAAGAACTATGGCTACACCTTC. It yields the protein CATGGTDRVKNYGYTF.

CDR3 coding DNA: TGTGCCAGCAGTGATAAGCGGAGCACAGATACGCAGTATTTT. Protein: CASSDKRSTDTQYF. The chain employs TRBV2 and TRBJ2-3; D is perhaps TRBD2 (5 bases). Trimming cost V 3 bases and J 0 bases, with 7 bases left between them. Per the germline V gene, CDR1 is SNHLY and CDR2 is FYNNEI. This CDR3 region has 14 residues.

The chain joins TRBV9 to TRBJ1-5, with D possibly matching TRBD1 (5 bases). CDR1 is SGDLS, CDR2 YYNGEE, per germline. This CDR3 is built from 15 residues. Trimming left V 1 base short and J 0 bases short, with 8 bases between. The CDR3 spells CASSVSDTSNQPQHF. CDR3 nucleotides: TGTGCCAGCAGCGTATCGGACACTAGCAATCAGCCCCAGCATTTT. The full variable domain, with the rest looked up from reference TRBV9 and TRBJ1-5, is DSGVTQTPKHLITATGQRVTLRCSPRSGDLSVYWYQQSLDQGLQFLIQYYNGEERAKGNILERFSAQQFPDLHSELNLSSLELGDSALYFCASSVSDTSNQPQHFGDGTRLSIL.

The rearrangement uses TRBV9 and TRBJ2-1, with D unresolved. Per germline, CDR1 SGDLS and CDR2 YYNGEE. This CDR3 has 13 amino acids. V was pared by 0 bases and J by 10 bases, with 11 bases between. This CDR3 reads CASSVVRVGEQFF. CDR3 in DNA: TGTGCCAGCAGCGTAGTCCGGGTTGGCGAGCAGTTCTTC.

The chain uses TRBV7-3 and TRBJ2-2; either TRBD1 or TRBD2 may supply D (5 bases each). Germline lookup yields CDR1 SGHTA and CDR2 FQGTGA. The V gene lost 1 base and the J gene lost 5 bases, with 14 bases spanning the gap. The CDR3 loop spans 16 amino acids. The CDR3 sequence is CASSLRQGVRTGELFF. CDR3 nucleotide sequence: TGTGCCAGCAGCTTAAGGCAGGGAGTACGAACCGGGGAGCTGTTTTTT. The full variable domain, rest sourced from reference TRBV7-3 and TRBJ2-2, is GAGVSQTPSNKVTEKGKYVELRCDPISGHTALYWYRQSLGQGPEFLIYFQGTGAADDSGLPNDRFFAVRPEGSVSTLKIQRTERGDSAVYLCASSLRQGVRTGELFFGEGSRLTVL.